These 30 T cell receptor beta chains share one sample of origin, sequenced in a study of monozygotic twins with inflammatory bowel disease. No DNA is given; TCRdb re-called the 5' RACE reads and lists each CDR3 protein once. This sample contains some 160,000 distinct CDR3 sequences. Sample: blood. These receptor sequences come from a human donor with ulcerative colitis or Crohn's disease, or a healthy co-twin of an affected twin (not recorded which).

V is TRBV27 and J is TRBJ2-7; TCRdb reports TRBD1, a call that lacks DNA to check it against. Germline values: CDR1 MNHEY, CDR2 SMNVEV (reference sequence). The CDR3 runs 15 residues. CDR3 sequence reads: CASSLNWGGDYEQYF.

The V call is TRBV20-1, the J call TRBJ1-5. This CDR3 spans 12 amino acids. CDR1 is DFQATT and CDR2 is SNEGSKA in the germline V gene (reference sequence). CDR3 residues: CSAWRTNQPQHF.

The chain has TRBV7-3 and TRBJ2-2; TCRdb picks TRBD2, but there is no DNA to check that call. Germline V lookup: CDR1 SGHTA, CDR2 FQGTGA. CDR3 length: 16 residues. CDR3 protein: CASSLGRGRAAGELFF.

This chain connects TRBV12-5 to TRBJ2-1. This CDR3 has 16 amino acids. Germline V CDR1 and CDR2: LGHNT, FRNRAP. CDR3 protein: CASGLVRQDSYNEQFF.

The rearrangement uses TRBV12-3 or TRBV12-4 and TRBJ1-4; as DNA is missing, the TRBD1 call by TCRdb cannot be tested. The CDR3 has 15 amino acids. The CDR3 region is CASSLGQGAYEKLFF.

This sequence joins TRBV27 and TRBJ2-7; without DNA, the TCRdb call of TRBD1 cannot be checked. Germline CDR1 reads MNHEY; CDR2 reads SMNVEV (reference sequence). There are 12 residues in the CDR3. CDR3 sequence: CASKGTPYEQYF.

CDR3 loop: CSVGLGFRLKDEQYF. The chain uses TRBV29-1 and TRBJ2-7; as DNA is missing, the TRBD2 call by TCRdb cannot be tested. Per germline, CDR1 SQVTM and CDR2 ANQGSEA. The CDR3 is 15 amino acids.

The genes are TRBV5-1 and TRBJ1-4; TCRdb returns TRBD1, unconfirmable since there is no DNA. Per germline, CDR1 SGHRS and CDR2 YFSETQ. This CDR3 region has 15 residues. Here the CDR3 reads CASRTQQGNNEKLFF.

The chain uses TRBV27 and TRBJ1-5. Germline V gene data show CDR1 as MNHEY and CDR2 as SMNVEV (reference sequence). This CDR3 spans 16 amino acids. The CDR3 loop is CASLPRKGSLDQPQHF.

The chain has TRBV7-9 and TRBJ1-1; as DNA is missing, the TRBD1 call by TCRdb cannot be tested. Germline V gene sequence: CDR1 SEHNR, CDR2 FQNEAQ (reference sequence). The CDR3 has 14 residues. CDR3 protein: CASRTQWGDTEAFF.

The chain combines TRBV20-1 with TRBJ2-3; TCRdb reports TRBD2, a call that lacks DNA to check it against. The CDR3 is made up of 15 amino acids. The germline V gene encodes CDR1 DFQATT and CDR2 SNEGSKA (reference sequence). The CDR3 sequence is CSANPTSGGADTQYF.

The chain is built from TRBV20-1 and TRBJ1-6. Germline-derived CDR1 and CDR2 are DFQATT and SNEGSKA (reference sequence). The CDR3 runs to 14 residues. The CDR3 is CSTPAGSYNSPLHF.

This chain connects TRBV6-2 or TRBV6-3 to TRBJ1-1; the D call from TCRdb, TRBD1, cannot be confirmed without DNA. Per the germline V gene, CDR1 is MNHEY and CDR2 is SVGEGT. This CDR3 has 13 residues. The CDR3 is CASRMDRATEAFF.

The rearrangement links TRBV7-9 to TRBJ1-1; TCRdb names TRBD1, which stays unverified in the absence of DNA. Germline V gene data show CDR1 as SEHNR and CDR2 as FQNEAQ (reference sequence). The CDR3 covers 15 residues. The CDR3 region is CASSSVGGMNTEAFF.

V gene TRBV28 combines with J gene TRBJ1-6. CDR1 and CDR2 (germline): MDHEN, SYDVKM. CDR3 length equals 14 residues. CDR3 amino acids: CASSPHRDYSPLHF.

The J gene is TRBJ2-2, the V gene TRBV4-1; the TRBD1 assignment by TCRdb is unverifiable without DNA. This CDR3 region has 16 residues. Per the germline V gene, CDR1 is MGHRA and CDR2 is YSYEKL. The CDR3 sequence is CASSQDRGAPTGELFF.

The chain has TRBV7-2 and TRBJ1-3; the D call from TCRdb, TRBD1, cannot be confirmed without DNA. Germline V lookup: CDR1 SGHTA, CDR2 FQGNSA. This CDR3 comprises 15 residues. CDR3 in amino acids: CASSLVAQAGNTIYF.

V and J are TRBV12-3 or TRBV12-4 and TRBJ2-6; TCRdb designates TRBD1, a call that cannot be tested without DNA. There are 16 residues in the CDR3. The CDR3 reads CASSLRAGTGANVLTF.

The chain links TRBV5-1 to TRBJ2-3; the TCRdb D gene call, TRBD1, has no DNA to confirm it. Per germline, CDR1 SGHRS and CDR2 YFSETQ. The CDR3 length is 14 residues. The CDR3: CASSSRTGSDTQYF.

This rearrangement joins TRBV29-1 to TRBJ2-4. Germline V lookup: CDR1 SQVTM, CDR2 ANQGSEA. CDR3 length: 13 residues. CDR3 protein: CSAGKTAKNIQYF.

The rearrangement joins TRBV5-1 to TRBJ2-1. The CDR3 length is 16 residues. The germline gives CDR1 SGHRS, CDR2 YFSETQ. The CDR3 region is CASSLVERRSYNEQFF. The full variable domain, rest sourced from reference TRBV5-1 and TRBJ2-1, is KAGVTQTPRYLIKTRGQQVTLSCSPISGHRSVSWYQQTPGQGLQFLFEYFSETQRNKGNFPGRFSGRQFSNSRSEMNVSTLELGDSALYLCASSLVERRSYNEQFFGPGTRLTVL.

The rearrangement links TRBV5-1 to TRBJ2-3; lacking DNA, the TRBD1 call made by TCRdb goes unchecked. CDR1 and CDR2 from the germline V gene are SGHRS and YFSETQ. The CDR3 loop spans 18 amino acids. The CDR3 is CASSFPLEGGLPADTQYF.

CDR3 residues: CASSSGGGTEAFF. V and J are TRBV12-3 or TRBV12-4 and TRBJ1-1. The CDR3 runs 13 residues.

This sequence joins TRBV5-1 and TRBJ2-3; the TCRdb D gene call, TRBD2, has no DNA to confirm it. Germline CDR1 and CDR2: SGHRS and YFSETQ. The CDR3 consists of 12 residues. The CDR3: CASSLVQRAQYF.

The gene calls are TRBV5-1 and TRBJ1-1. CDR1 is SGHRS and CDR2 is YFSETQ in the germline V gene. The CDR3 contains 14 residues. The CDR3 here is CASSLLAMNTEAFF.

The rearrangement links TRBV4-1 to TRBJ2-7; the TCRdb D gene call, TRBD1, has no DNA to confirm it. Germline values: CDR1 MGHRA, CDR2 YSYEKL. The CDR3 extends over 15 amino acids. CDR3 amino acids: CASSQEGTGSNEQYF.

The chain combines TRBV18 with TRBJ2-3; checking the TCRdb D call of TRBD1 is not possible without DNA. Germline V gene lookup returns CDR1 KGHSH and CDR2 LQKENI. CDR3 length equals 16 residues. The CDR3 sequence: CASSPSRGERTDTQYF.

The CDR3 is CASSGPLDQPQHF. V usage is TRBV3-1 and J usage is TRBJ1-5; TCRdb lists TRBD1, though no DNA is available to test this call. Germline CDR1 reads LGHDT; CDR2 reads YNNKEL (reference sequence). The CDR3 sequence is 13 residues long.

V gene TRBV19 combines with J gene TRBJ2-1. The CDR3 covers 14 residues. Per the germline V gene, CDR1 is LNHDA and CDR2 is SQIVND (reference sequence). CDR3 sequence: CASSIVSSYNEQFF.

The V call is TRBV7-9, the J call TRBJ1-2; TCRdb's D call, TRBD1, is unchecked because there is no DNA. The length of the CDR3 is 13 residues. Per germline, CDR1 SEHNR and CDR2 FQNEAQ (reference sequence). CDR3 in amino acids: CASSLDWANGYTF.